Here is one T cell receptor beta chain with its context. This CDR3 has 14 amino acids. The germline V and J ends were trimmed by 0 bases and 5 bases, with 11 bases remaining between them. Germline V gives CDR1 SGDLS, CDR2 YYNGEE. These data belong to a study of blood T cell repertoires in COVID-19. Methods used by the authors: Reference gene primer amplification gave nucleated cell count estimates. The assay was immunoSEQ multiplex PCR, and TCRdb's table has in-frame clones only and misses some. V and J calls plus clone size are reproduced from that table; the DNA served to infer D and trimming. The table lists approximately 47,000 clones, about 84% of them singletons, with 8.8% in the top ten.

The specimen sequenced was peripheral blood. The receptor's source is a man aged 60 to 69 with acute or convalescent COVID-19. The chain employs TRBV9 and TRBJ1-2; maybe TRBD1 (5 bases). The CDR3 nucleotides are TGTGCCAGCAGCGTAGACGGAGGGGTTTATGGCTACACCTTC. This gives the protein CASSVDGGVYGYTF.